This T cell receptor (beta chain) originates from a study of T cell responses to AZD1222 COVID-19 vaccine. Study-level points and caveats: Only six AZD1222 recipients tested seropositive at baseline. Spike-wide coverage was observed for vaccine-associated CD4 TCRs, with dominant responses at 160-218 and 743-854. Spike-specific TCR breadth and depth went up after people got two AZD1222 doses.

CDR3 length: 19 residues. V shed 4 bases and J shed 5 bases, with 29 bases lying between them. CDR1 is MGHRA, CDR2 YSYEKL, per germline. The analysis combined second doses at about 4 or about 12 weeks. Measured with immunoSEQ multiplex PCR; TCRdb has only the in-frame clones, and not every one. The repertoire consists of over 120,000 clones, with about 86% occurring once and the leading ten covering less than 6%. Worth noting for this clone: Its antigen is unknown.

The chain combines TRBV4-1 with TRBJ1-2, with a weak D call TRBD1 (5 bases). The receptor's source is an adult who received the AZD1222 COVID-19 vaccine. The input for sequencing was peripheral blood, taken 28 days after the second AZD1222 dose. The CDR3 sequence is CASSRAGPSTKWVSYGYTF. The CDR3 DNA reads as TGCGCCAGCAGCCGGGCGGGGCCGAGCACTAAATGGGTTTCTTATGGCTACACCTTC.